A single sample gave rise to the 14 T cell receptor beta chains below, sequenced in a study of T-cell reconstitution after alpha-beta-depleted transplantation in children (dated by TCRdb to about 2016). Libraries were constructed by PCR. Sequencer: Illumina HiSeq 2500. TCR libraries were prepared with molecular barcoding, using unique molecular identifiers to normalize TCRbeta repertoire quantification. TCRdb took the public reads, trimmed them with fastp at Q25, ran MiXCR for clone calling and kept in-frame beta chains. Rows merge per CDR3 protein into single entries with the most common DNA and genes. The sample profile shows some 840,000 distinct CDR3 sequences; roughly 15% of them were found once. Roughly 5% of the sample belongs to the ten largest clones. The meaning of the sample's treatment or condition label: allogeneic hematopoietic cell transplantation with graft depleted of TCRalphabeta T cells and CD19 B cells.

Material: PBMCs, mostly from graft donor cells, obtained 360 days after TCRalphabeta/CD19-depleted stem cell transplant. The receptor set was obtained from a male patient aged 10-17 years who had a stem cell transplant for acute lymphoblastic leukemia, so the T cells may come from the graft donor.

The V call is TRBV27, the J call TRBJ2-4, with a weak D call TRBD2 (5 bases). V was cut by 1 base and J by 5 bases, with 6 bases left in between. The germline V gene has CDR1 MNHEY and CDR2 SMNVEV (reference sequence). The CDR3 consists of 13 residues. For the CDR3, the DNA is TGTGCCAGCAGTTTATTGGAGGAAAACATTCAGTACTTC. Residues: CASSLLEENIQYF.

V is TRBV7-2 and J is TRBJ2-1; D is ambiguous. V was trimmed by 2 bases and J by 4 bases, leaving 12 bases between them. The CDR3 spans 15 residues. Germline V gives CDR1 SGHTA, CDR2 FQGNSA. CDR3 bases: TGTGCCAGCAGCTTACGGGTAGCTTCGTACAATGAGCAGTTCTTC. Encoded protein: CASSLRVASYNEQFF.

The chain employs TRBV6-1 and TRBJ1-2, with D possibly being TRBD1 (6 bases). The CDR3 totals 15 residues. V was trimmed by 6 bases and J by 3 bases, leaving 17 bases between them. The germline gives CDR1 MNHNS, CDR2 SASEGT. This CDR3 reads CASSLFHREDYGYTF. The CDR3 bases are TGTGCCAGCAGCCTGTTTCACAGGGAAGACTATGGCTACACCTTC.

There are a few counts of this clonotype. V usage is TRBV6-2 or TRBV6-3 and J usage is TRBJ2-7; D gene uncertain. Germline CDR1 MNHEY, CDR2 SVGEGT. This CDR3 has 13 amino acids. V was cut by 6 bases and J by 7 bases, with 16 bases left in between. The CDR3, as DNA: TGTGCCAGCAGCCCCGGGCCACTTGGTGAGCAGTACTTC. It yields the protein CASSPGPLGEQYF.

This clonotype was seen a handful of times. The chain joins TRBV7-2 to TRBJ2-5; 11 bases align to TRBD2. This CDR3 region has 17 residues. Unmatched junction bases numbered 18, after V lost 5 bases and J lost 10 bases. CDR1 and CDR2 from the germline V gene are SGHTA and FQGNSA. The CDR3 region has the DNA TGTGCCAGCAGCATACTAATTGGGACTAGCGGAGGACCTATCCAGTACTTC. It specifies CASSILIGTSGGPIQYF.

This clonotype has more than one count but fewer than ten. The DNA of the CDR3 is TGTGCCAGCAGCGTAGGCGGGAGAGGGACCCAGTACTTC. Translated, it gives CASSVGGRGTQYF. V is TRBV9 and J is TRBJ2-5, with TRBD2 matching 7 bases. The V gene's germline CDR1 is SGDLS and CDR2 YYNGEE. With V trimmed by 0 bases and J by 7 bases, 3 bases remained unmatched. This CDR3 spans 13 amino acids.

This clonotype appeared a few times. The chain recombines TRBV18 with TRBJ2-1; maybe TRBD2 (5 bases). The germline V gene has CDR1 KGHSH and CDR2 LQKENI. The CDR3 contains 18 residues. Trimming stripped 0 bases from V and 1 base from J, with 16 bases between. The CDR3 DNA reads as TGTGCCAGCTCACCACCGGGTCCCCCAACGGGGTCCTACAATGAGCAGTTCTTC. This encodes CASSPPGPPTGSYNEQFF.

In its sample, this clonotype was seen a few times. The chain combines TRBV5-1 with TRBJ1-3; perhaps TRBD1 as D (6 bases). The CDR3 loop spans 17 amino acids. The V and J ends lost 4 bases and 0 bases respectively, with 17 bases between them. Germline V gives CDR1 SGHRS, CDR2 YFSETQ. The CDR3 loop reads CASSQPGGGASGNTIYF. Written as DNA, the CDR3 is TGCGCCAGCAGCCAACCCGGCGGGGGCGCCTCTGGAAACACCATATATTTT.

This clonotype was counted a few times. The rearrangement links TRBV7-2 to TRBJ2-1, with TRBD2 identical over 10 bases. V was pared by 4 bases and J by 9 bases, with 12 bases of the junction left unmatched. The V gene's germline CDR1 is SGHTA and CDR2 FQGNSA. This CDR3 is built from 16 residues. As DNA, the CDR3 is TGTGCCAGCAGCTCCGTAGCGGGAGGCCCCGCGGGTGAGCAGTTCTTC. This encodes CASSSVAGGPAGEQFF.

V and J are TRBV29-1 and TRBJ1-1; no firm D call. Germline V CDR1 and CDR2: SQVTM, ANQGSEA. V gave up 6 bases and J gave up 0 bases, with 11 bases separating them. This CDR3 is built from 13 residues. In DNA form, the CDR3 reads TGCAGCGTCAGCGAGGAATTGAACACTGAAGCTTTCTTT. Translating gives CSVSEELNTEAFF.

CDR3 sequence: CAFEEVTDTQYF. CDR3 bases: TGTGCGTTTGAGGAGGTAACAGATACGCAGTATTTT. V gene TRBV7-9 combines with J gene TRBJ2-3, with D perhaps TRBD2 (5 bases). The CDR3 covers 12 residues. Germline CDR1 and CDR2: SEHNR and FQNEAQ (reference sequence).

This clonotype was observed a handful of times. The chain uses TRBV15 and TRBJ1-6; D is perhaps TRBD1 (6 bases). V lost 5 bases and J lost 10, with 15 bases in between. The CDR3 has 14 residues. Germline CDR1 and CDR2: LNHNV and YYDKDF (reference sequence). The CDR3 sequence is CATSERGGQSPLHF. The DNA of the CDR3 is TGTGCCACCAGCGAGAGAGGGGGGCAGTCACCCCTCCACTTT.

There are a few counts of this clonotype. J is TRBJ2-1 and V is TRBV6-6, with TRBD1 as a possible D gene (6 bases). This CDR3 has 13 amino acids. The V gene's germline CDR1 is MNHNY and CDR2 SVGAGI (reference sequence). Trimming stripped 5 bases from V and 8 bases from J, with 13 bases between. The CDR3 sequence: CASSAYRADEQFF. The CDR3 DNA follows: TGTGCCAGCAGTGCGTACAGGGCGGATGAGCAGTTCTTC.

This clonotype has only a few counts. The chain employs TRBV30 and TRBJ2-7, with D hard to call. This CDR3 contains 12 residues. Germline CDR1 reads GTSNPN; CDR2 reads SVGIG (reference sequence). V was pared by 3 bases and J by 5 bases, with 11 bases between. CDR3 nucleotides: TGTGCCTGGAGCGAAAAGAGCGACGAGCAGTACTTC. Translation gives CAWSEKSDEQYF.